This T cell receptor beta chain was obtained from a study of cytomegalovirus exposure and HLA in healthy donors. Notes on the study in general: Reported performance of the classifier showed diagnosis of cytomegalovirus status with high specificity and sensitivity.

Measured with immunoSEQ multiplex PCR; TCRdb has only the in-frame clones, and not every one. The sample has over 250,000 clones; 65% to 90% are singletons. Comment on this clone: What it binds is not known.

CDR1 is MNHNY, CDR2 SVGAGI, per germline (reference sequence). The V gene lost 7 bases and the J gene lost 0 bases, with 13 bases spanning the gap. The CDR3 runs to 15 residues. What was sequenced was PBMCs. The clonotype originates from a woman aged 18-29 years in good health and CMV-seronegative. V usage is TRBV6-6 and J usage is TRBJ2-4; D is undetermined. CDR3 nucleotide sequence: TGTGCCAGCACCTTCTATGGGCTAGCCAAAAACATTCAGTACTTC. Protein sequence: CASTFYGLAKNIQYF.